This T cell receptor beta chain comes out of a study of blood T cell repertoires in COVID-19. Seattle's cohort entered during active infection and was followed longitudinally. In the original processing: For nucleated cells, counts were estimated from reference gene primer amplification. Using immunoSEQ multiplex PCR, the repertoire was profiled, and TCRdb retains in-frame clones only, with some absent. For V, J and clone size, that table is used; D and trimming come from the DNA. The sample yields roughly 500,000 clones, about 91% seen once. Per the germline V gene, CDR1 is KGHDR and CDR2 is SFDVKD. The CDR3 sequence is 16 residues long. V lost 3 bases to trimming and J lost 7 bases; unmatched junction nucleotides: 6.

This chain uses TRBV24-1 with TRBJ2-1; 12 bases match TRBD2. The clonotype originates from a man between 18 and 35 years old with COVID-19, enrolled during active disease. The sample comprised peripheral blood. The CDR3 here is CATSDLASGRENEQFF. DNA for the CDR3: TGTGCCACCAGTGATCTGGCTAGCGGGAGGGAAAATGAGCAGTTCTTC.